The entry below describes one T cell receptor beta chain. The germline V and J ends were trimmed by 0 bases and 5 bases, with 10 bases remaining between them. Per the germline V gene, CDR1 is MNHEY and CDR2 is SVGAGI. The CDR3 covers 14 residues. These data originate in a study of blood T cell repertoires in COVID-19. The authors' processing: Estimates of nucleated cell counts were drawn from the amplification of reference gene primers. This table comes from immunoSEQ multiplex PCR, and its TCRdb copy is limited to in-frame clones, with some not included. The DNA was the basis for D and trimming; V, J and clone size are from that table. In the table there are 200,000 or so clones, over 60% of which are singletons.

The sequence came from a woman aged 70-85 years with acute or convalescent COVID-19. What was sequenced was peripheral blood. The chain joins TRBV6-5 to TRBJ2-5, with D perhaps matching TRBD2 (7 bases). The CDR3 spells CASSYSGGGETQYF. Written as DNA, the CDR3 is TGTGCCAGCAGTTACTCGGGCGGGGGCGAGACCCAGTACTTC.